Following are 27 T cell receptor beta chains from one sample sequenced in a study of spatial heterogeneity in lung cancer. Findings and caveats of the study: Mutation tallies in tumors tracked expanded intratumoral alpha and beta TCR counts.

The antigens of these receptors remain unknown. MiXCR was run by TCRdb on the 5' RACE reads, yielding one entry per CDR3 protein. Of thousands of distinct CDR3 sequences listed, just under 8% were seen once; the top ten hold 28%. Described time point: sample taken at primary tumor resection. The sequencing used lung tumor tissue, collected at surgery. Receptor source: a female donor with early-stage non-small cell lung cancer.

By proportion, this clonotype is medium-sized. The V gene is TRBV6-1, the J gene TRBJ2-4, with D perhaps matching TRBD1 (6 bases). Per germline, CDR1 MNHNS and CDR2 SASEGT. Trimming removed 3 bases at V and 5 bases at J, with 11 bases between. The CDR3 is made up of 14 amino acids. CDR3: CASSESGHQNIQYF. As DNA, the CDR3 is TGTGCCAGCAGTGAGTCGGGACACCAAAACATTCAGTACTTC.

The V gene is TRBV5-6, the J gene TRBJ1-2; 7 nucleotides match TRBD1. V was clipped by 4 bases and J by 8 bases; unmatched bases: 8. The CDR3 sequence is 13 residues long. In germline, CDR1 is SGHDT, CDR2 YYEEEE. In DNA form, the CDR3 reads TGTGCCAGCAGCGGAAGGGGGCGGAGAGGCTACACCTTC. Translation: CASSGRGRRGYTF. Drawing the rest from reference TRBV5-6 and TRBJ1-2, the complete variable domain is DAGVTQSPTHLIKTRGQQVTLRCSPKSGHDTVSWYQQALGQGPQFIFQYYEEEERQRGNFPDRFSGHQFPNYSSELNVNALLLGDSALYLCASSGRGRRGYTFGSGTRLTVV.

This clonotype was found many times. The chain combines TRBV6-5 with TRBJ1-6, with D possibly TRBD1 on 6 matching bases. The CDR3 has 14 residues. CDR1 is MNHEY, CDR2 SVGAGI, per germline. V was clipped by 5 bases and J by 10 bases, with 15 bases between them. The CDR3 DNA is TGTGCCAGCAGTACGACAGGAGAGGGGTCACCCCTCCACTTT. Amino acid sequence: CASSTTGEGSPLHF.

This clonotype was seen at least ten times. The V gene is TRBV29-1, the J gene TRBJ1-2; 9 bases match TRBD1. Trimming took 0 bases from V and 6 from J; bases not matched to a gene: 5. CDR3 length: 14 residues. Germline CDR1 is SQVTM and CDR2 is ANQGSEA. The CDR3 DNA reads as TGCAGCGTTGAAGAGGGACAGGGCGCTCATGGCTACACCTTC. Protein sequence: CSVEEGQGAHGYTF.

This clonotype was seen only a few times. The genes are TRBV4-2 and TRBJ2-3, with TRBD2 as a possible D gene (6 bases). This CDR3 is built from 16 residues. The germline V and J ends were trimmed by 0 bases and 0 bases, with 10 bases remaining between them. The germline V gene encodes CDR1 LGHNA and CDR2 YNFKEQ. CDR3 coding DNA: TGTGCCAGCAGCCAAGAGGGCGGGGTGAGCACAGATACGCAGTATTTT. Translation gives CASSQEGGVSTDTQYF.

This clonotype was counted ten times or more. The rearrangement joins TRBV7-2 to TRBJ2-3; unclear D gene. CDR3 length: 13 residues. Germline loops: CDR1 SGHTA, CDR2 FQGNSA. The ends were cut back, 4 bases at V and 6 bases at J, with 11 bases in the middle. The CDR3 DNA reads TGTGCCAGCAGCTCGGTGGACCAGGATACGCAGTATTTT. Amino acids: CASSSVDQDTQYF.

This clonotype has a count of ten or more. The gene calls are TRBV4-3 and TRBJ2-5; TRBD1 matches 8 bases. The CDR3 loop spans 15 amino acids. Germline assignment: CDR1 LGHNA and CDR2 YSLEER. The junction had 7 bases not matched to a gene; V was cut back by 2 bases and J by 5 bases. CDR3 region: CASSQIQGARETQYF. As DNA, the CDR3 is TGCGCCAGCAGCCAAATTCAGGGGGCTAGGGAGACCCAGTACTTC.

This clonotype was seen at least ten times. The chain is built from TRBV6-1 and TRBJ2-1; D uncertain. The CDR3 spans 13 residues. Germline V gene sequence: CDR1 MNHNS, CDR2 SASEGT. V lost 7 bases and J lost 6, with 13 bases in between. The CDR3, as DNA: TGTGCCAGCACCCCCCGTTGGGGCAATGAGCAGTTCTTC. It specifies CASTPRWGNEQFF.

By proportion, this clonotype is medium-sized. The rearrangement joins TRBV7-2 to TRBJ2-6; D gene unclear. CDR1 and CDR2 from the germline V gene are SGHTA and FQGNSA. Trimming took 5 bases from V and 2 from J, leaving 10 bases between them. The CDR3 has 15 amino acids. CDR3 region: CASSLGMAGANVLTF. CDR3 sequence (DNA): TGTGCCAGCAGCCTGGGGATGGCTGGGGCCAACGTCCTGACTTTC.

This clonotype occurred many times. The chain couples TRBV7-2 to TRBJ1-1, with D hard to call. The CDR3 is 17 amino acids. V lost 1 base to trimming and J lost 1 base, with 16 bases between them. CDR1 is SGHTA and CDR2 is FQGNSA in the germline V gene. CDR3 in amino acids: CASSLGNGAGKNTEAFF. In nucleotides, the CDR3 is TGTGCCAGCAGCTTAGGTAATGGAGCAGGAAAGAACACTGAAGCTTTCTTT. Filled out from reference TRBV7-2 and TRBJ1-1, the complete variable domain reads GAGVSQSPSNKVTEKGKDVELRCDPISGHTALYWYRQSLGQGLEFLIYFQGNSAPDKSGLPSDRFSAERTGGSVSTLTIQRTQQEDSAVYLCASSLGNGAGKNTEAFFGQGTRLTVV.

By frequency in the sample, this clonotype is medium-sized (0.01 to 0.1%). The chain combines TRBV7-2 with TRBJ1-2, with D unclear. The CDR3 runs 14 residues. Germline values: CDR1 SGHTA, CDR2 FQGNSA. V was pared by 4 bases and J by 4 bases, with 13 bases between. The chain's CDR3 is CASSSVKAVYGYTF. The CDR3 DNA sequence: TGTGCCAGCAGCTCCGTCAAGGCCGTCTATGGCTACACCTTC.

By sample fraction, this clonotype is medium-sized (0.01 to 0.1%). This chain uses TRBV5-1 with TRBJ1-3; D gene ambiguous. Trimming shortened V by 0 bases and J by 3 bases, and 7 bases separated the two germline ends. Germline CDR1 reads SGHRS; CDR2 reads YFSETQ. This CDR3 comprises 14 residues. CDR3 amino acids: CASSLDQSGNTIYF. The CDR3 DNA follows: TGCGCCAGCAGCTTGGACCAAAGTGGAAACACCATATATTTT.

This clonotype was picked up many times. This sequence joins TRBV18 and TRBJ2-2; maybe TRBD1 (6 bases). The CDR3 totals 15 residues. The germline V gene has CDR1 KGHSH and CDR2 LQKENI. V lost 3 bases and J lost 2, with 10 bases in between. In DNA form, the CDR3 reads TGTGCCAGCTCACCTGGGACACATAACACCGGGGAGCTGTTTTTT. Residues: CASSPGTHNTGELFF.

This clonotype was detected ten times or more. CDR3 coding DNA: TGTGCCAGCAGCCCACTAGCGGAGGTGAACACCGGGGAGCTGTTTTTT. Translated: CASSPLAEVNTGELFF. The rearrangement uses TRBV7-2 and TRBJ2-2; TRBD2 matches at 8 bases. Germline CDR1 reads SGHTA; CDR2 reads FQGNSA. The CDR3 is 16 amino acids. V trimming: 5 bases; J trimming: 1 base; junction bases outside the gene matches: 6.

At least ten counts were recorded for this clonotype. The chain recombines TRBV5-1 with TRBJ1-2; 9 bases agree with TRBD1. Trimming cost V 4 bases and J 8 bases; bases outside gene matches: 9. Per germline, CDR1 SGHRS and CDR2 YFSETQ. This CDR3 is 14 amino acids long. The CDR3, as DNA: TGCGCCAGCAGCCCCGGGACAGGGCGCCAGGGCTACACCTTC. Translation gives CASSPGTGRQGYTF. Variable domain in full (rest from reference TRBV5-1 and TRBJ1-2): KAGVTQTPRYLIKTRGQQVTLSCSPISGHRSVSWYQQTPGQGLQFLFEYFSETQRNKGNFPGRFSGRQFSNSRSEMNVSTLELGDSALYLCASSPGTGRQGYTFGSGTRLTVV.

There are many counts of this clonotype. The V call is TRBV30, the J call TRBJ1-2, with D maybe TRBD1 (6 bases). Germline V gives CDR1 GTSNPN, CDR2 SVGIG (reference sequence). The CDR3 loop spans 15 amino acids. With 3 bases removed from V and 3 bases from J, the gap between germline ends came to 17 bases. The CDR3 loop is CAWSRGANRHYGYTF. CDR3 sequence (DNA): TGTGCCTGGAGCCGGGGGGCCAACAGGCACTATGGCTACACCTTC.

The table lists this clonotype with many counts. This chain joins TRBV12-3 or TRBV12-4 and TRBJ1-1; D possibly corresponds to TRBD1 (5 bases). V lost 5 bases to trimming and J lost 0 bases, with 13 bases between them. The length of the CDR3 is 15 residues. CDR3 protein: CASSPRRGLNTEAFF. As DNA, the CDR3 is TGTGCCAGCAGTCCCCGGCGGGGGTTGAACACTGAAGCTTTCTTT.

This clonotype is medium-sized by share. The rearrangement joins TRBV4-1 to TRBJ1-6, with D tentatively TRBD1 (5 bases). Germline values: CDR1 MGHRA, CDR2 YSYEKL. V was pared by 2 bases and J by 7 bases, with 9 bases between. CDR3 length: 14 amino acids. CDR3 region: CASSQPGGNSPLHF. CDR3 in DNA: TGCGCCAGCAGCCAACCCGGGGGGAATTCACCCCTCCACTTT.

This rearrangement joins TRBV4-2 to TRBJ2-1; 8 bases match TRBD1. The CDR3 covers 14 residues. Germline CDR1 LGHNA, CDR2 YNFKEQ. The junction had 3 bases not matched to a gene; V was cut back by 2 bases and J by 6 bases. The CDR3 protein is CASSQTGQANEQFF. The CDR3 nucleotides are TGTGCCAGCAGCCAAACGGGACAGGCCAATGAGCAGTTCTTC.

Many counts were recorded for this clonotype. This chain joins TRBV18 and TRBJ2-2, with D possibly TRBD1 on 6 matching bases. V was clipped by 2 bases and J by 4 bases, with 11 bases between them. CDR3 size: 15 residues. Germline V gene lookup returns CDR1 KGHSH and CDR2 LQKENI. This CDR3 is CASSPGQGSTGELFF. CDR3 DNA sequence: TGTGCCAGCTCACCAGGGCAGGGGAGCACCGGGGAGCTGTTTTTT.

This clonotype is medium-sized. This rearrangement joins TRBV5-6 to TRBJ2-6; D not certain. The CDR3 is 17 residues long. Looked up from germline, CDR1 is SGHDT and CDR2 is YYEEEE. Trimming removed 2 bases at V and 0 bases at J, with 12 bases between. The CDR3 DNA sequence: TGTGCCAGCAGCTTTGCCATTCTTAGCTCTGGGGCCAACGTCCTGACTTTC. Residues: CASSFAILSSGANVLTF.

This clonotype was recorded many times. This chain connects TRBV6-1 to TRBJ2-5, with a weak D call TRBD1 (5 bases). The germline V gene encodes CDR1 MNHNS and CDR2 SASEGT. The CDR3 is made up of 12 amino acids. V lost 2 bases, J lost 4 bases, and 5 bases lay in between. The CDR3 region is CASSEQGETQYF. CDR3 nucleotide sequence: TGTGCCAGCAGTGAACAGGGAGAGACCCAGTACTTC.

This clonotype was counted at least ten times. The chain combines TRBV6-1 with TRBJ1-1, with 8 bases fitting TRBD1. The V segment lost 6 bases and the J segment 1 base; nucleotides outside the gene matches: 7. The germline V gene encodes CDR1 MNHNS and CDR2 SASEGT. The length of the CDR3 is 15 residues. The CDR3 loop reads CASSADRGTNTEAFF. The CDR3 DNA reads as TGTGCCAGCAGCGCCGACAGGGGCACGAACACTGAAGCTTTCTTT.

This clonotype occurred many times. The chain has TRBV5-4 and TRBJ2-2; 7 bases map to TRBD1. Germline-derived CDR1 and CDR2 are SGHNT and YYREEE (reference sequence). This CDR3 region has 16 residues. The J segment lost 1 base and the V segment lost 4 bases, leaving 7 bases of the junction unmatched. The CDR3 loop is CASSPNRGLNTGELFF. The CDR3 DNA reads as TGTGCCAGCAGCCCGAACAGGGGCCTGAACACCGGGGAGCTGTTTTTT.

This clonotype was found many times. The J gene is TRBJ2-7, the V gene TRBV6-2 or TRBV6-3; 8 nucleotides align to TRBD1. In germline, CDR1 is MNHEY, CDR2 SVGEGT. This CDR3 spans 12 amino acids. Germline trimming cut 7 bases from V and 7 bases from J; bases unmatched to any gene: 6. The chain's CDR3 is CASTDRGREQYF. The CDR3 DNA is TGTGCCAGCACCGACAGGGGCCGGGAGCAGTACTTC.

This clonotype was seen a few times. The V gene is TRBV30, the J gene TRBJ2-7, with 7 bases matching TRBD2. This CDR3 is 13 amino acids long. Germline V lookup: CDR1 GTSNPN, CDR2 SVGIG (reference sequence). The V and J ends lost 3 bases and 0 bases, in that order; junction bases with no gene match: 2. The CDR3 DNA reads as TGTGCCTGGAGGGGGACTAACTCCTACGAGCAGTACTTC. Translation: CAWRGTNSYEQYF.

This clonotype has a count of ten or more. The V call is TRBV7-8, the J call TRBJ2-7, with D tentatively TRBD2 (6 bases). The CDR3 has 13 residues. Germline CDR1 reads SGHVS; CDR2 reads FQNEAQ. V was cut by 3 bases and J by 5 bases, with 11 bases left in between. In DNA form, the CDR3 reads TGTGCCAGCAGCTTTTTGCGGGGAAACGAGCAGTACTTC. This codes for CASSFLRGNEQYF.